The clone carrying this T cell receptor (beta chain) was picked up many times. Its cognate antigen is unknown. Germline CDR1 SGHRS, CDR2 YFSETQ. The V and J ends lost 4 bases and 3 bases, in that order; junction bases with no gene match: 13. The CDR3 extends over 17 amino acids. In the source study's methods: CDR3 differences across clinicopathological groups were used to build a distant-metastasis classifier for papillary thyroid cancer. With MiXCR, TCRdb reprocessed the PCR reads. In this record, the V and J calls reflect TCRdb's handling and not the investigators' own analysis. Among some 45,000 clones listed, roughly 12% were seen once. Each patient went into thyroid surgery without having received any treatment. The sample is drawn from a study of metastatic and nonmetastatic thyroid tumors. Looking at the study overall: Malignant thyroid and benign thyroid patients provided blood and tumor or nodule tissue whose repertoires were compared. Study results and limitations: It was reportedly found that TCR beta diversity was significantly higher in malignant thyroid tumors than in benign nodules, a difference seen in both blood and tumor samples.

The sample taken for sequencing was blood. The J gene is TRBJ2-1, the V gene TRBV5-1, with 7 bases that match TRBD2. The TCR comes from a male donor with papillary thyroid cancer or a benign thyroid nodule (not recorded which). Some clones in this sample may be carry-over from other donors' samples. The CDR3 sequence is CASSPPWGGGGYNEQFF. In DNA form, the CDR3 reads TGCGCCAGCAGCCCCCCCTGGGGGGGGGGAGGCTACAATGAGCAGTTCTTC.